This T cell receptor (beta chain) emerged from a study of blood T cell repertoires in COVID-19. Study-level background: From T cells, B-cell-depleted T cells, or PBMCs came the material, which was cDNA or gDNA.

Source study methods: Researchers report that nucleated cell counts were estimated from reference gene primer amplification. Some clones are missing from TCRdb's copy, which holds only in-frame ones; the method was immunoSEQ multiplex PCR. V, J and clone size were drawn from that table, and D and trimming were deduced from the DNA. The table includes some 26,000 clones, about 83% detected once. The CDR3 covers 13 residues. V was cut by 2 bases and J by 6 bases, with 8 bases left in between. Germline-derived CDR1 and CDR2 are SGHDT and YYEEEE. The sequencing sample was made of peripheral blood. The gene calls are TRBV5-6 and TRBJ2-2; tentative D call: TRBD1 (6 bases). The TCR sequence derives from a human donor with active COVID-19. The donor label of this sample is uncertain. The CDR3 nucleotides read TGTGCCAGCAGCTTATGGGGGCCCGGGGAGCTGTTTTTT. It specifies CASSLWGPGELFF.